This T cell receptor beta chain originates from a study of control samples from healthy donors and cancer patients (dated by TCRdb to 2020 to 2022). V is trimmed back by 4 bases and J by 6 bases, and the junction contains 18 bases that no gene match accounts for. Reading the germline V gene (reference sequence) gives CDR1 SGHKS and CDR2 YYEKEE. The CDR3 contains 19 residues, cysteine and phenylalanine counted. Just CDR3 DNA is preserved here, 57 bases in frame from base 1. Library prep was done by the immunoSEQ multiplex PCR assay. Imported from immuneACCESS, the table was reduced by TCRdb to in-frame sequences with V and J called. These copies leave out some clones; in studies compared against another copy, an unresolved V gene accounts for under half, and the cause of the remainder is not known. The sample table shows 45,000 to 60,000 clones, and roughly 90% are seen once. In total, the top ten clones hold 11% to 15% of the sample.

About this clone: Its antigen is still unknown. Base qualities are not at hand, and no much larger clone is one base apart.

The source of this sequence is a man aged 60-69 years with head and neck cancer. The specimen was PBMCs. This receptor chain uses TRBV5-5 and TRBJ2-2; 10 bases in between match TRBD2. The bases read TGTGCCAGCAGCCGAATAAGATTACTAGCGGGAAGCAAGGCCGGGGAGCTGTTTTTT. The encoded protein is CASSRIRLLAGSKAGELFF. Outside the CDR3, residues come from the reference TRBV5-5 and TRBJ2-2 proteins, so the full variable domain is: DAGVTQSPTHLIKTRGQQVTLRCSPISGHKSVSWYQQVLGQGPQFIFQYYEKEERGRGNFPDRFSARQFPNYSSELNVNALLLGDSALYLCASSRIRLLAGSKAGELFFGEGSRLTVL.